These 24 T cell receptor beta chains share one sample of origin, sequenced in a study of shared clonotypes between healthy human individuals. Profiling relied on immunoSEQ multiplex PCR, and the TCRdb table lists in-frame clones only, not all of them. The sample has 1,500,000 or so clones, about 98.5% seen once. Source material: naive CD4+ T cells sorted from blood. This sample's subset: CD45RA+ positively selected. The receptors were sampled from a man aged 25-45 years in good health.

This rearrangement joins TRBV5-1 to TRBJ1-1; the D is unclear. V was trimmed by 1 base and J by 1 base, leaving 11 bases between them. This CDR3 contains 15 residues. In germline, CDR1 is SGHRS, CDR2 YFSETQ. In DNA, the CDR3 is TGCGCCAGCAGCTTGAGTGGTCAGCGGAACACTGAAGCTTTCTTT. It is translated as CASSLSGQRNTEAFF.

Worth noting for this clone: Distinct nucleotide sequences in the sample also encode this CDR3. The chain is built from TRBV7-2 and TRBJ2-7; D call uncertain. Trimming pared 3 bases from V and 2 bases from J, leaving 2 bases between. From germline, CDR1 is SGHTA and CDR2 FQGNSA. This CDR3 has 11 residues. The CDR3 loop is CASSFTYEQYF. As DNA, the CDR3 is TGTGCCAGCAGCTTTACCTACGAGCAGTACTTC.

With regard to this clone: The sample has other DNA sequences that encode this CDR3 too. This CDR3 is CASSPLGSTGELFF. The CDR3, as DNA: TGTGCCAGCTCACCCTTGGGGTCCACCGGGGAGCTGTTTTTT. The rearrangement links TRBV18 to TRBJ2-2, with D unresolved. V shed 3 bases and J shed 4 bases, with 9 bases lying between them. The CDR3 covers 14 residues. CDR1 and CDR2 from the germline V gene are KGHSH and LQKENI.

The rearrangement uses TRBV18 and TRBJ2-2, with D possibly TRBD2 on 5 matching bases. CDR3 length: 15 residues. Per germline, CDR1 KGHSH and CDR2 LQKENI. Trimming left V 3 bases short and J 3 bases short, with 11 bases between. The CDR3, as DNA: TGTGCCAGCTCACCGGGAGCCCGGGACACCGGGGAGCTGTTTTTT. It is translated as CASSPGARDTGELFF. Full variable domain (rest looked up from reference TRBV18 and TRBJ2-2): NAGVMQNPRHLVRRRGQEARLRCSPMKGHSHVYWYRQLPEEGLKFMVYLQKENIIDESGMPKERFSAEFPKEGPSILRIQQVVRGDSAAYFCASSPGARDTGELFFGEGSRLTVL.

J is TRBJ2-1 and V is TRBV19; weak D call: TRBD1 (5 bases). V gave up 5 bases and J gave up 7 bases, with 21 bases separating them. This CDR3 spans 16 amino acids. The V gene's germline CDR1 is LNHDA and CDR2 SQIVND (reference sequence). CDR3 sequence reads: CASSSQGGISPNEQFF. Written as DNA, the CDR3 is TGTGCCAGTAGTTCTCAGGGCGGCATATCACCAAATGAGCAGTTCTTC.

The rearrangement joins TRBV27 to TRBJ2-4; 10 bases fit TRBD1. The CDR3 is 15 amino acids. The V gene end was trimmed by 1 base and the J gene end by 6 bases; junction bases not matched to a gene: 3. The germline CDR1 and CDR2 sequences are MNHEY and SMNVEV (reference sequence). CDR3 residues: CASSLFDRGRNIQYF. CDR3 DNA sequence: TGTGCCAGCAGTTTATTCGACAGGGGGCGAAACATTCAGTACTTC.

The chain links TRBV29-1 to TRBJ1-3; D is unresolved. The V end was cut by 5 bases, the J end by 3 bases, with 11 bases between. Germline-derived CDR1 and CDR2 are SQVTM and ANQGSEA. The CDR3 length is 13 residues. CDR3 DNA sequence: TGCAGCGTTAATCTACCCGGTGGAAACACCATATATTTT. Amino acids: CSVNLPGGNTIYF.

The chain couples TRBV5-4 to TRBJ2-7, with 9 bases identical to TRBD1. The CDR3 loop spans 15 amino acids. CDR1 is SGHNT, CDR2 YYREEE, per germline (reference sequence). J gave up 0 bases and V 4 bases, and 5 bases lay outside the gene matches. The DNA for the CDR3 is TGTGCCAGCAGCCCAGGGACAGGGAGCTCCTACGAGCAGTACTTC. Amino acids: CASSPGTGSSYEQYF.

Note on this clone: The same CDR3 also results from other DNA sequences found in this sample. The CDR3 region is CASSSRTVTYEQYF. The CDR3 DNA is TGCGCCAGCAGCTCCCGGACAGTTACCTACGAGCAGTACTTC. The rearrangement links TRBV5-1 to TRBJ2-7; D possibly corresponds to TRBD1 (6 bases). The V gene's germline CDR1 is SGHRS and CDR2 YFSETQ. CDR3 size: 14 residues. Trimming pared 3 bases from V and 2 bases from J, leaving 12 bases between.

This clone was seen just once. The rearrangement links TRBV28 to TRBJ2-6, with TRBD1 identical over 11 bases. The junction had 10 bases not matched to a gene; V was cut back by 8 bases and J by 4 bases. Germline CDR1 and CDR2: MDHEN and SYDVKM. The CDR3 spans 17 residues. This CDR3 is CASGGWTGGAGANVLTF. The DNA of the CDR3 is TGTGCCAGCGGGGGCTGGACAGGGGGCGCAGGGGCCAACGTCCTGACTTTC.

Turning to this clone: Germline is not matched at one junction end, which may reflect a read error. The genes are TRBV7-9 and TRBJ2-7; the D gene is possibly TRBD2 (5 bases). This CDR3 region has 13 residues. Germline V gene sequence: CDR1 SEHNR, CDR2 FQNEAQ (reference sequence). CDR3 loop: CASSPSSSHEQYF. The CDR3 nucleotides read TGTGCCAGCAGCCCCTCTAGCTCCCACGAGCAGTACTTC.

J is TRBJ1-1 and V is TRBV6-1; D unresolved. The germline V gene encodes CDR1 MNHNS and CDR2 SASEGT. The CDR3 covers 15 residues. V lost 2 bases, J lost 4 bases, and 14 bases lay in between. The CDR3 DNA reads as TGTGCCAGCAGTGAACCTGGAGACGGCCCCACTGAAGCTTTCTTT. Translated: CASSEPGDGPTEAFF.

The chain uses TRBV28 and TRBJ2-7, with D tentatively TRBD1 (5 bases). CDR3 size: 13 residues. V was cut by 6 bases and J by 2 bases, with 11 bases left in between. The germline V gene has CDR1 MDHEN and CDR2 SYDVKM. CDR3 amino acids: CASRLTATYEQYF. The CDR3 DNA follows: TGTGCCAGCAGATTGACAGCCACCTACGAGCAGTACTTC.

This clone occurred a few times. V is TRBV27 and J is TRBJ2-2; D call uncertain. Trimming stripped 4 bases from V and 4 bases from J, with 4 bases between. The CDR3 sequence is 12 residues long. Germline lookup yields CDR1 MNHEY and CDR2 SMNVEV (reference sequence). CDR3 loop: CASSSFTGELFF. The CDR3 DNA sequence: TGTGCCAGCAGTTCCTTCACCGGGGAGCTGTTTTTT.

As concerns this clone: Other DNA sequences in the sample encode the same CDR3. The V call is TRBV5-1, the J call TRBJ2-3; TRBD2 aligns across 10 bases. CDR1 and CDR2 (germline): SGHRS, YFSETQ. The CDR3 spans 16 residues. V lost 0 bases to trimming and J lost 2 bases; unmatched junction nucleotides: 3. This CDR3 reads CASSLELAGNTDTQYF. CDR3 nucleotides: TGCGCCAGCAGCTTGGAACTAGCGGGAAACACAGATACGCAGTATTTT. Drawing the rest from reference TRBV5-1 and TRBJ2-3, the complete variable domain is KAGVTQTPRYLIKTRGQQVTLSCSPISGHRSVSWYQQTPGQGLQFLFEYFSETQRNKGNFPGRFSGRQFSNSRSEMNVSTLELGDSALYLCASSLELAGNTDTQYFGPGTRLTVL.

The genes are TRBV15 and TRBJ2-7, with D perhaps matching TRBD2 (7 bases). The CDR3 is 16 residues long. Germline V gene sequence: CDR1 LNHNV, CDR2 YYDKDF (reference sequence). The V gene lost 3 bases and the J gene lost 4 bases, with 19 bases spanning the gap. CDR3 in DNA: TGTGCCACCAGCAGTGGAGGCCGGGGGGCCGGTTACGAGCAGTACTTC. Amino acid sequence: CATSSGGRGAGYEQYF.

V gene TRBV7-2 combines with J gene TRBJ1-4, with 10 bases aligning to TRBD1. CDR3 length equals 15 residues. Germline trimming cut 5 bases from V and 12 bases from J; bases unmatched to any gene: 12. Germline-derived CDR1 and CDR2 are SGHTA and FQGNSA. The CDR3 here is CASSRGTGAAAELFF. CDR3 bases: TGTGCCAGCAGCCGCGGGACAGGGGCAGCGGCGGAACTGTTTTTT.

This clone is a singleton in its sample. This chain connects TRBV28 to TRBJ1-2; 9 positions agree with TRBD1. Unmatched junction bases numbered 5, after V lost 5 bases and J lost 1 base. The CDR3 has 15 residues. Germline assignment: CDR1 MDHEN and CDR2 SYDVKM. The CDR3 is CASSTTGGSNYGYTF. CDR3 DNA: TGTGCCAGCAGTACCACAGGGGGCAGTAACTATGGCTACACCTTC.

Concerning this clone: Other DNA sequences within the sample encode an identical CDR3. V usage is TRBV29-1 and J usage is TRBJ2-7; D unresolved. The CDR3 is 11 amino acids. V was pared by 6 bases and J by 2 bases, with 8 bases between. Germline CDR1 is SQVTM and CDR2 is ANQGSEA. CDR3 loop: CSVGGAYEQYF. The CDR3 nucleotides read TGCAGCGTCGGCGGAGCCTACGAGCAGTACTTC.

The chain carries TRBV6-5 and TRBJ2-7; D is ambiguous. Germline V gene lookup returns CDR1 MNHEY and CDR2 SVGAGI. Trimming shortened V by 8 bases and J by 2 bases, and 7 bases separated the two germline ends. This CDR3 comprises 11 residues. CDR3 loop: CASSNAYEQYF. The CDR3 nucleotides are TGTGCCAGCTCGAATGCCTACGAGCAGTACTTC.

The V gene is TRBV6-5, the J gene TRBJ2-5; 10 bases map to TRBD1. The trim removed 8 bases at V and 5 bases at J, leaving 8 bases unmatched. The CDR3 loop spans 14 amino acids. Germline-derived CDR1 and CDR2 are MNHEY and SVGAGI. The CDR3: CASATGGNRETQYF. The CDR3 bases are TGTGCCAGCGCGACAGGGGGCAATCGGGAGACCCAGTACTTC.

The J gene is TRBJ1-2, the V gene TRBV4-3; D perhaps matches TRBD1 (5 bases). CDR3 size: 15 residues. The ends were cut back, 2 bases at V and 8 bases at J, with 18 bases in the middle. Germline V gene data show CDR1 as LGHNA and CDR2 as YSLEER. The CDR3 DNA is TGCGCCAGCAGCCAACCCCGGGGCCAGGGAATCGGCTACACCTTC. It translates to CASSQPRGQGIGYTF.

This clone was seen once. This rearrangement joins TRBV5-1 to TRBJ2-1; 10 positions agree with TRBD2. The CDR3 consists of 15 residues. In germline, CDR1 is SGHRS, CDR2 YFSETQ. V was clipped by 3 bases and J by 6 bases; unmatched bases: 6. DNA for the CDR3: TGCGCCAGCAGCTATGGACTAGCGGACGGCAATGAGCAGTTCTTC. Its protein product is CASSYGLADGNEQFF.

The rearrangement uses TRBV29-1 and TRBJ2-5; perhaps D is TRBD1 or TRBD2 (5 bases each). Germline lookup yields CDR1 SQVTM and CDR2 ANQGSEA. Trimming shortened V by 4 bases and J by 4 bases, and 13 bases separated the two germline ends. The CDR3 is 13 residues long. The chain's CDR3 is CSVVVGPAETQYF. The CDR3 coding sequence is TGCAGCGTTGTTGTGGGACCGGCAGAGACCCAGTACTTC.